Shown below are 21 T cell receptor beta chains from a single sample sequenced in a study of Ad26.COV2.S vaccination and SARS-CoV-2 variants. Treatment specified: 15 to 20 received Ad26.COV2.S at low or high dose, single or two shots; 5 received placebo; per-sample allocation not given. On day 63 after the first injection, vaccine and placebo recipients gave samples. Generated by immunoSEQ multiplex PCR, the TCRdb table keeps only in-frame clones and is missing some. The sample consists of hundreds of thousands of clones, approximately 92% of them appearing once. The sequences come from peripheral blood, collected in a trial of Ad26.COV2.S vaccine versus placebo. Every receptor here comes from a person aged 18 to 65 who received the Ad26.COV2.S COVID-19 vaccine or a placebo.

As regards this clone: The identical CDR3 is also encoded by other nucleotide sequences in the sample. The gene calls are TRBV18 and TRBJ2-7; a weak D match, TRBD2 (6 bases). CDR1 and CDR2 from the germline V gene are KGHSH and LQKENI. The CDR3 spans 13 residues. V shed 3 bases and J shed 2 bases, with 8 bases lying between them. CDR3 sequence: CASSPGGTYEQYF. CDR3 in DNA: TGTGCCAGCTCACCCGGGGGAACCTACGAGCAGTACTTC.

CDR3 nucleotides: TGTGCCAGCAGCTTCCCCAATTTCTATGGCTACACCTTC. This gives the protein CASSFPNFYGYTF. V gene TRBV5-6 combines with J gene TRBJ1-2; D is unresolved. This CDR3 has 13 amino acids. Germline V CDR1 and CDR2: SGHDT, YYEEEE. V gave up 2 bases and J gave up 4 bases, with 9 bases separating them.

The rearrangement links TRBV25-1 to TRBJ1-3; D is undetermined. Germline lookup yields CDR1 MGHDK and CDR2 SYGVNS. The CDR3 extends over 11 amino acids. V lost 1 base to trimming and J lost 6 bases, with 1 base between them. The CDR3 DNA sequence: TGTGCCAGCAGTGAATTAAACACCATATATTTT. Its translation: CASSELNTIYF. The complete variable domain, with remaining parts taken from reference TRBV25-1 and TRBJ1-3, reads EADIYQTPRYLVIGTGKKITLECSQTMGHDKMYWYQQDPGMELHLIHYSYGVNSTEKGDLSSESTVSRIRTEHFPLTLESARPSHTSQYLCASSELNTIYFGEGSWLTVV.

This chain connects TRBV7-8 to TRBJ2-1; the match to TRBD2 covers 12 bases. V shed 4 bases, J shed 7 bases, and the junction held 11 bases outside the gene matches. Germline V gives CDR1 SGHVS, CDR2 FQNEAQ. The CDR3 loop spans 17 amino acids. CDR3 DNA sequence: TGTGCCAGCAGCTCCATCCGACTAGCGGGAGTGAAAAATGAGCAGTTCTTC. Translation gives CASSSIRLAGVKNEQFF.

This clone was found once. The V gene is TRBV29-1, the J gene TRBJ2-5; 7 nucleotides line up with TRBD1. Germline values: CDR1 SQVTM, CDR2 ANQGSEA. The CDR3 spans 16 residues. With V trimmed by 6 bases and J by 2 bases, 15 bases remained unmatched. The CDR3 region has the DNA TGCAGCGTCGTTTACCTCTCCGGGACAGTTCAAGAGACCCAGTACTTC. This sequence encodes CSVVYLSGTVQETQYF.

This chain joins TRBV7-2 and TRBJ2-7, with D possibly being TRBD1 (5 bases). Germline V gene sequence: CDR1 SGHTA, CDR2 FQGNSA. Trimming took off 5 bases at V and 6 bases at J, with 14 bases between the two ends. CDR3 length equals 13 residues. Here the CDR3 DNA reads TGTGCCAGCAGCCAAACGCAGGGCAGCGAGCAGTACTTC. Protein sequence: CASSQTQGSEQYF.

In the case of this clone: The sample holds other DNA sequences that translate to the same CDR3. The V and J genes are TRBV11-3 and TRBJ2-1; D may correspond to TRBD1 or TRBD2 (6 bases each). V lost 1 base to trimming and J lost 9 bases, with 10 bases between them. This CDR3 region has 13 residues. The germline V gene has CDR1 SGHNT and CDR2 YENEEA. The CDR3 bases are TGTGCCAGCAGCTTAGGGGGGCGGGGTGAGCAGTTCTTC. This encodes CASSLGGRGEQFF.

The chain combines TRBV5-6 with TRBJ1-5; weak D call: TRBD1 (5 bases). CDR1 and CDR2 from the germline V gene are SGHDT and YYEEEE. V lost 5 bases and J lost 8, with 14 bases in between. The CDR3 loop spans 13 amino acids. The CDR3 sequence: CASSTGGVEPQHF. CDR3 nucleotide sequence: TGTGCCAGCAGTACAGGTGGTGTGGAGCCCCAGCATTTT. The full variable domain, with the rest looked up from reference TRBV5-6 and TRBJ1-5, is DAGVTQSPTHLIKTRGQQVTLRCSPKSGHDTVSWYQQALGQGPQFIFQYYEEEERQRGNFPDRFSGHQFPNYSSELNVNALLLGDSALYLCASSTGGVEPQHFGDGTRLSIL.

The chain uses TRBV4-2 and TRBJ2-2; D is possibly TRBD1 or TRBD2 (5 bases each). The V gene lost 5 bases and the J gene lost 2 bases, with 12 bases spanning the gap. The CDR3 is 15 residues long. CDR1 LGHNA and CDR2 YNFKEQ come from the germline V gene. The CDR3, as DNA: TGTGCCAGCAGCACGGGGACGGCCAACACCGGGGAGCTGTTTTTT. The encoded protein is CASSTGTANTGELFF.

This chain links TRBV3-1 (or the pseudogene TRBV3-2) with TRBJ1-2; D unresolved. V was pared by 4 bases and J by 1 base, with 4 bases between. Germline V gives CDR1 LGHDT, CDR2 YNNKEL (reference sequence). This CDR3 spans 12 amino acids. CDR3 amino acids: CASSRVNYGYTF. CDR3 DNA: TGTGCCAGCAGCCGAGTTAACTATGGCTACACCTTC.

This clone has just a few counts. The chain recombines TRBV5-1 with TRBJ1-2; a possible D gene is TRBD1 (6 bases). The CDR3 contains 12 residues. Trimming removed 2 bases at V and 8 bases at J, with 10 bases between. CDR1 SGHRS and CDR2 YFSETQ come from the germline V gene. This CDR3 reads CASSLDRRGYTF. CDR3 nucleotides: TGCGCCAGCAGCTTAGACAGGCGAGGCTACACCTTC.

This chain links TRBV11-2 with TRBJ1-2; D possibly corresponds to TRBD1 (6 bases). The germline V gene has CDR1 SGHAT and CDR2 FQNNGV. V lost 5 bases, J lost 3 bases, and 16 bases lay in between. The CDR3 has 15 amino acids. The CDR3 sequence is CASSQTGGRYYGYTF. CDR3 coding DNA: TGTGCCAGCAGCCAAACCGGGGGGCGATACTATGGCTACACCTTC.

This clone was observed a few times. This rearrangement joins TRBV7-2 to TRBJ1-1; D is unresolved. V gave up 7 bases and J gave up 3 bases, with 12 bases separating them. Germline values: CDR1 SGHTA, CDR2 FQGNSA. The length of the CDR3 is 13 residues. The CDR3 coding sequence is TGTGCCAGCACCCAGATAGGTTACACTGAAGCTTTCTTT. Amino acids: CASTQIGYTEAFF.

V usage is TRBV28 and J usage is TRBJ1-1; D gene unclear. The germline CDR1 and CDR2 sequences are MDHEN and SYDVKM. Trimming left V 5 bases short and J 4 bases short, with 20 bases between. The CDR3 is 16 amino acids. The CDR3 is CASSPAIRRRSTEAFF. As DNA, the CDR3 is TGTGCCAGCAGTCCAGCGATCCGGCGCCGGAGCACTGAAGCTTTCTTT.

The V call is TRBV2, the J call TRBJ1-4; TRBD1 might be the D (6 bases). Trimming removed 6 bases at V and 3 bases at J, with 11 bases between. This CDR3 spans 14 amino acids. Germline CDR1 reads SNHLY; CDR2 reads FYNNEI. CDR3 amino acids: CASSTDRPNEKLFF. The CDR3 DNA reads TGTGCCAGCAGCACTGACAGGCCTAATGAAAAACTGTTTTTT. Drawing the rest from reference TRBV2 and TRBJ1-4, the complete variable domain is EPEVTQTPSHQVTQMGQEVILRCVPISNHLYFYWYRQILGQKVEFLVSFYNNEISEKSEIFDDQFSVERPDGSNFTLKIRSTKLEDSAMYFCASSTDRPNEKLFFGSGTQLSVL.

This chain uses TRBV11-2 with TRBJ2-7; the match to TRBD1 covers 7 bases. Germline V CDR1 and CDR2: SGHAT, FQNNGV. The CDR3 extends over 16 amino acids. The junction had 12 bases not matched to a gene; V was cut back by 6 bases and J by 1 base. CDR3 sequence reads: CASSSFSRDSSYEQYF. The DNA for the CDR3 is TGTGCCAGCAGTTCCTTTTCCCGGGACAGTTCCTACGAGCAGTACTTC.

The gene calls are TRBV7-2 and TRBJ2-3; TRBD2 matches 8 bases. V trimming: 1 base; J trimming: 3 bases; junction bases outside the gene matches: 3. The CDR3 runs to 15 residues. Germline assignment: CDR1 SGHTA and CDR2 FQGNSA. CDR3 sequence (DNA): TGTGCCAGCAGCTTAGTTAGCGGGAAGACAGATACGCAGTATTTT. This codes for CASSLVSGKTDTQYF.

The chain has TRBV6-2 or TRBV6-3 and TRBJ1-6; D remains ambiguous. Trimming left V 2 bases short and J 7 bases short, with 9 bases between. This CDR3 comprises 14 residues. Germline V gene data show CDR1 as MNHEY and CDR2 as SVGEGT. The CDR3 is CASSYTGMNSPLHF. The CDR3, as DNA: TGTGCCAGCAGTTACACGGGGATGAATTCACCCCTCCACTTT.

The chain links TRBV28 to TRBJ2-6, with D unresolved. The V end lost 6 bases, the J end lost 0 bases, and 9 bases lay between the germline ends. CDR1 and CDR2 (germline): MDHEN, SYDVKM. The CDR3 is 15 amino acids. DNA for the CDR3: TGTGCCAGCAGCAACAGATTCTCTGGGGCCAACGTCCTGACTTTC. Amino acids: CASSNRFSGANVLTF.

The CDR3 sequence is CASSLEGDGELFF. CDR3 DNA: TGTGCCAGCTCACTCGAGGGGGACGGGGAGCTGTTTTTT. J is TRBJ2-2 and V is TRBV18, with D tentatively TRBD1 (6 bases). The germline V gene encodes CDR1 KGHSH and CDR2 LQKENI. The V end lost 4 bases, the J end lost 7 bases, and 10 bases lay between the germline ends. This CDR3 comprises 13 residues.

There are a few counts of this clone. This chain joins TRBV9 and TRBJ2-7; 11 bases align to TRBD2. CDR1 is SGDLS, CDR2 YYNGEE, per germline. This CDR3 has 16 residues. V was pared by 3 bases and J by 4 bases, with 9 bases of the junction left unmatched. CDR3 protein: CASSAGIGTSGYEQYF. As DNA, the CDR3 is TGTGCCAGCAGCGCTGGGATCGGGACTAGCGGTTACGAGCAGTACTTC.